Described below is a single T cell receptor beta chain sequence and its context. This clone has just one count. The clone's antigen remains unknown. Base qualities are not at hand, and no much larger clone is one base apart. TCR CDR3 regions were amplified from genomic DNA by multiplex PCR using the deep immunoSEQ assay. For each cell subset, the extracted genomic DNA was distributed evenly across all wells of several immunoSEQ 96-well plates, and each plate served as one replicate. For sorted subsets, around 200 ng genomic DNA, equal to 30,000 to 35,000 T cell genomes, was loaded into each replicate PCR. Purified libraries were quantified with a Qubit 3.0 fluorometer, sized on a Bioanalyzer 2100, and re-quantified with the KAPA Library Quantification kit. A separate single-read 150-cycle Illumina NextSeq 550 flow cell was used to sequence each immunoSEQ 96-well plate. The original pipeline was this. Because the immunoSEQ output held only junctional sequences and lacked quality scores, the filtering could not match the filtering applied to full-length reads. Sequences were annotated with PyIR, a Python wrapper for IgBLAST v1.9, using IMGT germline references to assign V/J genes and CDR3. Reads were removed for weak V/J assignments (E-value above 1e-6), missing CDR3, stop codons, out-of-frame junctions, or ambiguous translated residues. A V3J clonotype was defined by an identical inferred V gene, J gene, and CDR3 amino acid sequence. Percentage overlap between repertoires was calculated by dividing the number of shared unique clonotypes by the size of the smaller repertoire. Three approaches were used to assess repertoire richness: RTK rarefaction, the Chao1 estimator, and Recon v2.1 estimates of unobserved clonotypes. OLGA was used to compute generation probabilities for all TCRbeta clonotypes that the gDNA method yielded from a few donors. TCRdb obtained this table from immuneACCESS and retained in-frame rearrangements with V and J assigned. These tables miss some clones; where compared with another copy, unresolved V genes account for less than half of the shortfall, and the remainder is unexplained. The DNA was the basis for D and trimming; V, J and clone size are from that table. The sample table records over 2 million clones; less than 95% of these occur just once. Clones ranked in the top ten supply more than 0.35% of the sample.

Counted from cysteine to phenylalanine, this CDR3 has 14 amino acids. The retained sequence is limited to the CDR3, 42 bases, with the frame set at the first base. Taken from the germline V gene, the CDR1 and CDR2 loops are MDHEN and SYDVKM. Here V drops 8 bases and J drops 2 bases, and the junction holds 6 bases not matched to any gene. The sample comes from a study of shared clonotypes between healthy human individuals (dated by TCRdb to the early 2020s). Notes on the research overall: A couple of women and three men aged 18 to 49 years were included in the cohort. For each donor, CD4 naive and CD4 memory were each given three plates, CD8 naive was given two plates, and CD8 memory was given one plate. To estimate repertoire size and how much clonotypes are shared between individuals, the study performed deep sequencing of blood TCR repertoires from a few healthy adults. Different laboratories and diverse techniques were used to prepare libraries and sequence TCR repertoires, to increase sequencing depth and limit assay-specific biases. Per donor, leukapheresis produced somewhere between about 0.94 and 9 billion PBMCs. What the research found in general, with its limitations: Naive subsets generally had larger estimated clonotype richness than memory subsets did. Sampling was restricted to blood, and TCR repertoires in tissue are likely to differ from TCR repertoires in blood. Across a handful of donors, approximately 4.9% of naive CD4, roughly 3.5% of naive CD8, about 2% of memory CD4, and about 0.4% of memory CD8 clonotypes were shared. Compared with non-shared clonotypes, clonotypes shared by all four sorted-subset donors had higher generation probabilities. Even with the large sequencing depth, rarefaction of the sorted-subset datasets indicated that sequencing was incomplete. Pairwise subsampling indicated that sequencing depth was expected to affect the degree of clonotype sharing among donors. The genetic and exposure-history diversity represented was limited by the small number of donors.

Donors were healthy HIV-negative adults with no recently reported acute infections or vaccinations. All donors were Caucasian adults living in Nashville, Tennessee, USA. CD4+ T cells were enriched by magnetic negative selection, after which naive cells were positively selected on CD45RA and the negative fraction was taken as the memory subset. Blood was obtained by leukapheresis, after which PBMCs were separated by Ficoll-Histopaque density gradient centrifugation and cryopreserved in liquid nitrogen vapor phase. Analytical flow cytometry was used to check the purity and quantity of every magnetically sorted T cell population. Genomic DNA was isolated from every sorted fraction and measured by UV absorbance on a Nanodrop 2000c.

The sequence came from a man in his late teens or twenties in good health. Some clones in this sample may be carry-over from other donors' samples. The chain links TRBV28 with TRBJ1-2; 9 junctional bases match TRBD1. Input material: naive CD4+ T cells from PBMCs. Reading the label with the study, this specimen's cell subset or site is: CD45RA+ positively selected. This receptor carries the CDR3 CASYPGTGNYGYTF. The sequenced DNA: TGTGCCAGCTACCCCGGGACAGGGAACTATGGCTACACCTTC.